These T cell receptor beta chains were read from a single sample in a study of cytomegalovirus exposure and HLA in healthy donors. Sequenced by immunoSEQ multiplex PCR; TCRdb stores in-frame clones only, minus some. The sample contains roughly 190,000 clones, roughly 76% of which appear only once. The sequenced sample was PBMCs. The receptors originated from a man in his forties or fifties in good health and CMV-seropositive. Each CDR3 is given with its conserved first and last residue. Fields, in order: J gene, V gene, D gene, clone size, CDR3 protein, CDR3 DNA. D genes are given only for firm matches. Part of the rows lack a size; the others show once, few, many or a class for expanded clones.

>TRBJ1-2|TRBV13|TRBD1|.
CASSTTGDYNGYTF
TGTGCCAGCAGCACGACAGGGGATTATAATGGCTACACCTTC
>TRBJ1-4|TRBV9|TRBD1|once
CASSTETGVGTTNEKLFF
TGTGCCAGCAGCACGGAGACAGGGGTGGGAACAACTAATGAAAAACTGTTTTTT
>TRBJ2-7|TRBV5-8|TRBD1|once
CASSSGTDYYEQYF
TGTGCCAGCAGCTCCGGGACAGATTACTACGAGCAGTACTTC
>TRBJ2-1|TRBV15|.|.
CATSRDRGAGNEQFF
TGTGCCACCAGCAGAGATCGGGGGGCCGGCAATGAGCAGTTCTTC
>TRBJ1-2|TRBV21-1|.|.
CASSKVEDPGNYGYTF
TGTGCCAGCAGCAAAGTGGAGGACCCCGGGAACTATGGCTACACCTTC
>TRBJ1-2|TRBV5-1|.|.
CASRGEGRYGYTF
TGCGCCAGCAGGGGTGAGGGTCGTTATGGCTACACCTTC
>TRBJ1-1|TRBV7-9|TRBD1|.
CASSLGQGSDTEAFF
TGTGCCAGCAGCTTGGGACAGGGGTCCGACACTGAAGCTTTCTTT
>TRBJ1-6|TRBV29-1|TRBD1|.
CSAMTGQNSPLHF
TGCAGCGCCATGACAGGGCAGAATTCACCCCTCCACTTT
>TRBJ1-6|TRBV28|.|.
CASSLSSGNSPLHF
TGTGCCAGCAGTTTAAGTTCAGGGAACTCACCCCTCCACTTT
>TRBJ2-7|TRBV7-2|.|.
CASSPNTAGASYEQYF
TGTGCCAGCAGCCCGAATACAGCAGGGGCCTCCTACGAGCAGTACTTC
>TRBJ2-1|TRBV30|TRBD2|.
CAWSVLRTSGGLYNEQFF
TGTGCCTGGAGTGTACTCCGGACTAGCGGGGGCCTTTACAATGAGCAGTTCTTC
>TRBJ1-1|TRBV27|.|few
CASSLQGNTEAFF
TGTGCCAGCAGTCTACAGGGGAACACTGAAGCTTTCTTT
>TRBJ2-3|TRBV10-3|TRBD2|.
CAIRIGVVAGDRTDTQYF
TGTGCCATCAGAATCGGTGTAGTAGCGGGGGATCGCACAGATACGCAGTATTTT
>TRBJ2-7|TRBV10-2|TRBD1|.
CASSGTVTYEQYF
TGCGCCAGCTCCGGGACAGTAACCTACGAGCAGTACTTC
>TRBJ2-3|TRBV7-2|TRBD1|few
CASSTRQGGTDTQYF
TGTGCCAGCAGCACCCGACAGGGCGGCACAGATACGCAGTATTTT
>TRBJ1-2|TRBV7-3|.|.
CASSLNRVGIGYTF
TGTGCCAGCAGCTTAAACAGGGTGGGGATTGGCTACACCTTC
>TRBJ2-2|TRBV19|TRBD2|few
CASSSGLAGVGELFF
TGTGCCAGTTCCTCGGGCCTAGCGGGAGTCGGGGAGCTGTTTTTT
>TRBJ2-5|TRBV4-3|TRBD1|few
CASSQGTGLQETQYF
TGCGCCAGCAGCCAAGGGACAGGTCTCCAAGAGACCCAGTACTTC
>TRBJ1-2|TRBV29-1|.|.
CSVRTVGYGYTF
TGCAGCGTCAGGACAGTGGGGTATGGCTACACCTTC
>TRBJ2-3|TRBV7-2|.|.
CASSFLGDTRYF
TGTGCCAGCAGCTTTCTGGGAGATACGCGGTATTTT
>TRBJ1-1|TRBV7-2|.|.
CASSLVGGGGGSTEAFF
TGTGCCAGCAGCTTAGTTGGCGGGGGAGGGGGAAGCACTGAAGCTTTCTTT
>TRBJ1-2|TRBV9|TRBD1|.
CASSLRQGASYGYTF
TGTGCCAGCAGCTTAAGACAGGGGGCGAGCTATGGCTACACCTTC
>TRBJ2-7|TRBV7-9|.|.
CASSLGVSGQYF
TGTGCCAGCAGCTTAGGAGTGTCGGGGCAGTACTTC
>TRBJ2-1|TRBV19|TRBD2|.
CASKLAGGSNEQFF
TGTGCCAGTAAACTAGCGGGGGGTAGCAATGAGCAGTTCTTC
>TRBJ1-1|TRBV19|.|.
CASSIDDEGEAFF
TGTGCCAGTAGTATAGATGATGAGGGAGAAGCTTTCTTT
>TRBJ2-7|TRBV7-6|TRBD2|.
CASSLVLGGGEYEQYF
TGTGCCAGCAGCTTAGTGCTAGGCGGGGGGGAGTACGAGCAGTACTTC
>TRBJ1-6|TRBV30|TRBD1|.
CAWSSTGDGNSPLHF
TGTGCCTGGAGTTCTACAGGGGACGGTAATTCACCCCTCCACTTT
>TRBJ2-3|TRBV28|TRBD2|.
CASSFGAGGTDTQYF
TGTGCCAGCAGTTTTGGAGCGGGGGGCACAGATACGCAGTATTTT
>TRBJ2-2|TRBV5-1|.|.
CASSLGQVNTGELFF
TGCGCCAGCAGCTTGGGACAGGTGAACACCGGGGAGCTGTTTTTT
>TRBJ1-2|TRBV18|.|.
CASSPPTGLANYGYTF
TGTGCCAGCTCACCACCGACAGGCTTAGCTAACTATGGCTACACCTTC
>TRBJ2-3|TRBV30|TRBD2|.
CAWSKQRGGSTDTQYF
TGTGCCTGGAGTAAGCAGCGGGGGGGGAGTACAGATACGCAGTATTTT
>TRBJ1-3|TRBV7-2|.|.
CASSLAAGNSGNTIYF
TGTGCCAGCAGCTTAGCGGCCGGGAACTCTGGAAACACCATATATTTT
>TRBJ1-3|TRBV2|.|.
CASRGDTLSDGNTIYF
TGTGCCAGCCGGGGGGACACTCTATCTGACGGAAACACCATATATTTT
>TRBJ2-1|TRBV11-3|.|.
CASSLSWGGQNEQFF
TGTGCCAGCAGCTTATCGTGGGGGGGCCAAAATGAGCAGTTCTTC
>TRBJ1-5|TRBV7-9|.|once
CASRAGNQPQHF
TGTGCCAGCAGGGCGGGAAATCAGCCCCAGCATTTT
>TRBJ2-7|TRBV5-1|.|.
CASSLARSYEQYF
TGCGCCAGCAGCTTGGCTAGGAGCTACGAGCAGTACTTC
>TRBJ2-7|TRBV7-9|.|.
CASSLRGTYEQYF
TGTGCCAGCAGCTTACGGGGAACCTACGAGCAGTACTTC
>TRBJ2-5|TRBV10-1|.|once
CASSATGETQYF
TGCGCCAGCAGTGCGACGGGGGAGACCCAGTACTTC
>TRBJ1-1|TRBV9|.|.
CASSIGEGRANTEAFF
TGTGCCAGCAGCATAGGGGAGGGTAGGGCTAACACTGAAGCTTTCTTT
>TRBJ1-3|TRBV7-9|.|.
CASSFTTGHSGNTIYF
TGTGCCAGCAGTTTTACAACAGGCCACTCTGGAAACACCATATATTTT